This entry concerns a single TCR beta chain. The germline CDR1 and CDR2 sequences are MNHNS and SASEGT. The germline V and J ends were trimmed by 3 bases and 4 bases, with 14 bases remaining between them. The CDR3 spans 15 residues. This sample is drawn from a study of blood T cell repertoires in COVID-19. Per the original methods: Researchers report that nucleated cell counts were estimated from reference gene primer amplification. The method was immunoSEQ multiplex PCR; TCRdb's version includes in-frame clones alone and lacks a portion of them. The V and J calls and the clone size are those of that table, but D and trimming were determined from the DNA. The data contain roughly 140,000 clones, approximately 85% of them seen just once; the ten biggest clones take up approximately 8%.

The sequenced sample was peripheral blood. The chain links TRBV6-1 to TRBJ2-3, with TRBD1 as a possible D gene (5 bases). The TCR was taken from a woman in her sixties or seventies with COVID-19, enrolled during active disease. This chain's CDR3 is CASSEQGVSSDTQYF. CDR3 DNA sequence: TGTGCCAGCAGTGAGCAGGGTGTAAGTTCAGATACGCAGTATTTT.